This section outlines one T cell receptor beta chain sequence together with its context. What it binds is not known. The entry originates in a study of T cell repertoires in cytomegalovirus infection. For the study at large: Both CMV infection and a matching HLA type were indicated by public TCR beta signatures.

Losses at the gene ends were 2 bases for V and 4 bases for J; bases not matched to a gene: 11. This CDR3 comprises 17 residues. Germline V gives CDR1 ENHRY, CDR2 SYGVKD. TCRdb analysed the reads with MiXCR anew, one entry per CDR3 protein. The data show approximately 1,000,000 distinct CDR3 sequences, around 29% seen once. Study conclusions and caveats: In two of eight donors, the top clonotype was HLA-C-restricted CMV-specific. There were carriers of CMV plus the relevant HLA, and cumulative public TCR beta family frequency identified them.

The rearrangement uses TRBV10-3 and TRBJ2-1, with 7 bases lining up with TRBD1. This TCR was sampled from a human donor in good health (CMV status not recorded). Some clones in this sample may be carry-over from other donors' samples. Sequences were derived from cultured CD8+ T cells from PBMCs, sampled from culture after CMV antigen stimulation. The CDR3: CAISELQGSNPYNEQFF. Written as DNA, the CDR3 is TGTGCCATCAGTGAGCTACAGGGGAGCAATCCATACAATGAGCAGTTCTTC.